This TCR beta chain was identified in a study of blood T cell repertoires in COVID-19. Study-level background: Acute and convalescent COVID-19 samples came from the United States, Italy and Spain. PBMCs, B-cell-depleted T cells, or T cells provided the cDNA or gDNA that made up the material.

Original processing methods: The assay estimated nucleated cells by amplifying reference gene primers. Only in-frame clones appear in the TCRdb table, and some are missing; sequencing was by immunoSEQ multiplex PCR. V, J and clone size are those of that table, while D and trimming were read from the DNA. The sample carries over 120,000 clones, more than 75% recorded once. The CDR3 is 15 residues long. Germline CDR1 is LNHDA and CDR2 is SQIVND (reference sequence). The V gene lost 5 bases and the J gene lost 5 bases, with 13 bases spanning the gap. The TCR was taken from a human donor with acute or convalescent COVID-19. The donor label of this sample is uncertain. The source material was peripheral blood. The J gene is TRBJ1-6, the V gene TRBV19; the D gene is possibly TRBD1 (5 bases). Here the CDR3 reads CASSPGGGHNSPLHF. The CDR3 DNA reads TGTGCCAGTAGTCCTGGGGGAGGACATAATTCACCCCTCCACTTT.